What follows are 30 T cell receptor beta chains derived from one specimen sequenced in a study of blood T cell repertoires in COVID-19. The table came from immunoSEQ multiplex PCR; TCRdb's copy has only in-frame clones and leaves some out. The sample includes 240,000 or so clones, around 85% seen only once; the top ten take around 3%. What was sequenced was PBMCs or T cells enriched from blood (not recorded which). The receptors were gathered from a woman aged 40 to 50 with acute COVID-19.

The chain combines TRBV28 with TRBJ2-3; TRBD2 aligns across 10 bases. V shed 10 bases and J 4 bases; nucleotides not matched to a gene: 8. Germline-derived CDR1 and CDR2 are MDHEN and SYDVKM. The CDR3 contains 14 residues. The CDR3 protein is CATRGLAFADTQYF. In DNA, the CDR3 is TGTGCCACTCGGGGACTAGCGTTTGCAGATACGCAGTATTTT.

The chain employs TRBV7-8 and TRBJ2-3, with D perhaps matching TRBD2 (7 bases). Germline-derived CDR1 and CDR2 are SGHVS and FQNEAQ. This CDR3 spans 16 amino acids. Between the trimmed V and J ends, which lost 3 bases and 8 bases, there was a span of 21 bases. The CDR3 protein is CASSLGASGPGATQYF. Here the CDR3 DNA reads TGTGCCAGCAGCTTGGGGGCTAGCGGTCCCGGGGCTACGCAGTATTTT. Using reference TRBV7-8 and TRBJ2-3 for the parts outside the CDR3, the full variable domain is GAGVSQSPRYKVAKRGQDVALRCDPISGHVSLFWYQQALGQGPEFLTYFQNEAQLDKSGLPSDRFFAERPEGSVSTLKIQRTQQEDSAVYLCASSLGASGPGATQYFGPGTRLTVL.

The CDR3 loop is CASSEGGLAGGFSSYEQYF. The CDR3 coding sequence is TGCGCCAGCAGTGAGGGGGGACTAGCGGGAGGGTTCAGCTCCTACGAGCAGTACTTC. This rearrangement joins TRBV10-2 to TRBJ2-7; 16 nucleotides match TRBD2. With V trimmed by 2 bases and J by 0 bases, 7 bases remained unmatched. Per the germline V gene, CDR1 is WSHSY and CDR2 is SAAADI. The CDR3 sequence is 19 residues long.

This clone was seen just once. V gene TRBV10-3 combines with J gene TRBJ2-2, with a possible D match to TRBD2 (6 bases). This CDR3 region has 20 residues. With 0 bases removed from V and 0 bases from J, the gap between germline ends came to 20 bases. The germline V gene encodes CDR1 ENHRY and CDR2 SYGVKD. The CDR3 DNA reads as TGTGCCATCAGTGAGTCTCCCCCCATCCGTAGCGGAACGAACACCGGGGAGCTGTTTTTT. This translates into CAISESPPIRSGTNTGELFF.

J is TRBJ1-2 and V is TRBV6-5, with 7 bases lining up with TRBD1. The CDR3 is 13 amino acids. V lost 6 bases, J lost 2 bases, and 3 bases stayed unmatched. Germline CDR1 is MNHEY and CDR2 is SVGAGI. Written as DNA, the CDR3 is TGTGCCAGCAGACAGGGGCCGAACTATGGCTACACCTTC. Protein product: CASRQGPNYGYTF.

CDR3 residues: CASSRAGTGEEKLFF. In DNA, the CDR3 is TGTGCCAGCAGCAGAGCCGGGACAGGGGAAGAAAAACTGTTTTTT. The rearrangement links TRBV5-8 to TRBJ1-4; 10 nucleotides align to TRBD1. The V and J ends lost 4 bases and 8 bases, in that order; junction bases with no gene match: 8. Germline V gene data show CDR1 as SGHTS and CDR2 as YDEGEE. The CDR3 runs to 15 residues.

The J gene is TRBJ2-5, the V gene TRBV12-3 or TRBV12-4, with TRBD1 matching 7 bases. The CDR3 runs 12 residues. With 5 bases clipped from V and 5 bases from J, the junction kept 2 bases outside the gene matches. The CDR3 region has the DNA TGTGCCAGCAGTGACAGGGTCGAGACCCAGTACTTC. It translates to CASSDRVETQYF.

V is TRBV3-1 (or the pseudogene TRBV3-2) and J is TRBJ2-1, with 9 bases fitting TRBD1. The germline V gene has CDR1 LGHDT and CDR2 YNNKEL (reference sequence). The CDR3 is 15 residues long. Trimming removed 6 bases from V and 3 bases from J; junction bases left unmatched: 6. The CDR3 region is CASRDRQGDYNEQFF. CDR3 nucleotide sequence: TGTGCCAGCAGGGATAGACAGGGGGACTACAATGAGCAGTTCTTC.

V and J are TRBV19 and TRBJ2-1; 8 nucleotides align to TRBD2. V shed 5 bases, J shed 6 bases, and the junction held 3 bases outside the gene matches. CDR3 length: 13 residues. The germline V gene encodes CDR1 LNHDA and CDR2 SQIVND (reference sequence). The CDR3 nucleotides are TGTGCCAGTAGTCTCCTAGCGGGCAATGAGCAGTTCTTC. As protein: CASSLLAGNEQFF.

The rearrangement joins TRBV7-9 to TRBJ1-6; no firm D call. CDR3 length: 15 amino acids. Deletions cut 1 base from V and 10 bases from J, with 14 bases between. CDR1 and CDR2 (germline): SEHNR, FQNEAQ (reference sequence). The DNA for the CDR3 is TGTGCCAGCAGCTTAGAAGGCAGCGCGGGGTCACCCCTCCACTTT. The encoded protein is CASSLEGSAGSPLHF.

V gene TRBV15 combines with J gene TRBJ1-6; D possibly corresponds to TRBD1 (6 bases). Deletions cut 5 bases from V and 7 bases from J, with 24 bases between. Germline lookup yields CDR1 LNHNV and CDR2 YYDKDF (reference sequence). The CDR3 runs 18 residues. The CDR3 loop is CATSEVRTAPMGNSPLHF. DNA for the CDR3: TGTGCCACCAGCGAAGTGAGGACAGCGCCTATGGGCAATTCACCCCTCCACTTT.

As DNA, the CDR3 is TGCAGTGCCAGTACAGGACGGATCTACGAGCAGTACTTC. Encoded protein: CSASTGRIYEQYF. V gene TRBV20-1 combines with J gene TRBJ2-7; weak D call: TRBD1 (5 bases). The germline V gene has CDR1 DFQATT and CDR2 SNEGSKA (reference sequence). The V end was cut by 6 bases, the J end by 3 bases, with 15 bases between. The CDR3 covers 13 residues.

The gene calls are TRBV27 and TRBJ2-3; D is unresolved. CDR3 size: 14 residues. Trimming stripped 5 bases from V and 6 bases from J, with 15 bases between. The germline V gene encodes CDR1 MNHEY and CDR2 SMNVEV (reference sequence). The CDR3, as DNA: TGTGCCAGCAGTCCAGTAGCTTTATCGGATACGCAGTATTTT. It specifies CASSPVALSDTQYF.

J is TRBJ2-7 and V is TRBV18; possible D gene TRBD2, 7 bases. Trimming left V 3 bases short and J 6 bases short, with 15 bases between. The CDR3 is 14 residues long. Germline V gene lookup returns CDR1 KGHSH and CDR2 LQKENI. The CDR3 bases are TGTGCCAGCTCACCTCAGGGGTGGGGGGGCGAGCAGTACTTC. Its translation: CASSPQGWGGEQYF.

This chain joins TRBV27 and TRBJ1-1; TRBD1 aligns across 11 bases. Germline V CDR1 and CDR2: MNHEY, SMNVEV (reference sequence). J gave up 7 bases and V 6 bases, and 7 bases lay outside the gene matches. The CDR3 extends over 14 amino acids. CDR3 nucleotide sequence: TGTGCCAGCAGGCGGACAGGGGGCGCGCATGAAGCTTTCTTT. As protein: CASRRTGGAHEAFF.

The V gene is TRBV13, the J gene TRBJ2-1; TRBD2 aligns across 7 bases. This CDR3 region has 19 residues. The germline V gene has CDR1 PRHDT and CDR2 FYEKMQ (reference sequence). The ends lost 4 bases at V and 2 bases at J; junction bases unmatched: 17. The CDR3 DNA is TGTGCCAGCAGCTCCCGACTTAAGGTGGCTAGCGGAGCCTACAATGAGCAGTTCTTC. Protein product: CASSSRLKVASGAYNEQFF. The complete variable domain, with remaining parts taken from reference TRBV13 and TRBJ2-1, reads AAGVIQSPRHLIKEKRETATLKCYPIPRHDTVYWYQQGPGQDPQFLISFYEKMQSDKGSIPDRFSAQQFSDYHSELNMSSLELGDSALYFCASSSRLKVASGAYNEQFFGPGTRLTVL.

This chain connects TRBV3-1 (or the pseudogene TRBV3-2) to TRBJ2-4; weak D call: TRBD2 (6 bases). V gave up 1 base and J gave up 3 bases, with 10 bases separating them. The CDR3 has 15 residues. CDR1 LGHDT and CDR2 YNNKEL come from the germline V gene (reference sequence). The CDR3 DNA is TGTGCCAGCAGCCAAGTGGGGGGAGTCAAAAACATTCAGTACTTC. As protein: CASSQVGGVKNIQYF.

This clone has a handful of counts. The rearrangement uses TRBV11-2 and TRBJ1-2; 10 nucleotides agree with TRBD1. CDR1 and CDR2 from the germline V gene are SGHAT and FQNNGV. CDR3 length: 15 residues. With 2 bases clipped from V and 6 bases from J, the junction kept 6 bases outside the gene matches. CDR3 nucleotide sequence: TGTGCCAGCAGCTTAAGCCCGACAGGGGGCCATGGCTACACCTTC. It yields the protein CASSLSPTGGHGYTF.

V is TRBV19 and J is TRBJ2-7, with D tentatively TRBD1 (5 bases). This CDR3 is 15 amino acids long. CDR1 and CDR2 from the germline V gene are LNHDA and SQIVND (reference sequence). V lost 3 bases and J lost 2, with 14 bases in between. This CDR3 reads CASSIRQGHTYEQYF. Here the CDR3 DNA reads TGTGCCAGTAGTATTCGCCAGGGCCATACCTACGAGCAGTACTTC.

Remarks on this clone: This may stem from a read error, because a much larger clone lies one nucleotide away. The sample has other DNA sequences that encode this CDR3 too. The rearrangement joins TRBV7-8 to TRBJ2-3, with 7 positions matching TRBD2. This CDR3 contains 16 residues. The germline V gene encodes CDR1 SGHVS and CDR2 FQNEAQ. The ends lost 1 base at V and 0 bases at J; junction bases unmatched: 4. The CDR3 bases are TGTGCCAGCAGCTTAGTAAGCGGGGCTAGCACAGATACGCAGTATTTT. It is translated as CASSLVSGASTDTQYF.

This CDR3 is CASSVTRQGAYAFF. Here the CDR3 DNA reads TGCGCCAGCAGCGTCACCCGACAGGGGGCGTATGCTTTCTTT. The V and J genes are TRBV5-1 and TRBJ1-1, with TRBD1 matching 10 bases. Germline CDR1 reads SGHRS; CDR2 reads YFSETQ. The CDR3 length is 14 residues. Trimming at V came to 4 bases and at J to 11 bases, leaving 11 bases not matched to a gene.

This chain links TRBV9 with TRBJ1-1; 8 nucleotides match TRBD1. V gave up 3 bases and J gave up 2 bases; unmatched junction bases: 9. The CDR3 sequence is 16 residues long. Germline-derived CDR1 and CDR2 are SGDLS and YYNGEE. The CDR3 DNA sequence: TGTGCCAGCAGCGCCATAGACAGGGGAGCAAACACTGAAGCTTTCTTT. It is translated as CASSAIDRGANTEAFF.

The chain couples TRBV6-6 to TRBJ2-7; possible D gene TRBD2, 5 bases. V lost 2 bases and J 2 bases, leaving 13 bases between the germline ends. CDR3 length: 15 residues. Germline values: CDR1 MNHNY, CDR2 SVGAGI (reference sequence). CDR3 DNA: TGTGCCAGCAGTTACGACCCGCGGGTGGCCTACGAGCAGTACTTC. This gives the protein CASSYDPRVAYEQYF.

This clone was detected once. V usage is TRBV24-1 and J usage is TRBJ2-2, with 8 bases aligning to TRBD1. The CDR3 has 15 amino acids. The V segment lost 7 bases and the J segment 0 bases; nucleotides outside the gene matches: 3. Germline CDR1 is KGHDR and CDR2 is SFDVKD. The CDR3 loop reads CATSRGPANTGELFF. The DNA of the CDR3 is TGTGCCACCAGCAGGGGGCCCGCGAACACCGGGGAGCTGTTTTTT.

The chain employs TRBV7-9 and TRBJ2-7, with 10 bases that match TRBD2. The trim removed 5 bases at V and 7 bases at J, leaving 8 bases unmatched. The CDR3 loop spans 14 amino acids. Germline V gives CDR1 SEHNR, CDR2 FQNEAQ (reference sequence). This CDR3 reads CASSPSGREWEQYF. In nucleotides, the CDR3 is TGTGCCAGCAGCCCGAGCGGGAGGGAGTGGGAGCAGTACTTC.

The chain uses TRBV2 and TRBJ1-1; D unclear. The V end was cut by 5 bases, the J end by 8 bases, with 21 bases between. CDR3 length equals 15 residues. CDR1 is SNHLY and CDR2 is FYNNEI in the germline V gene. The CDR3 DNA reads TGTGCCAGCAGTTGGCGGGGAATCCTTGAAGGGGAAGCTTTCTTT. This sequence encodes CASSWRGILEGEAFF.

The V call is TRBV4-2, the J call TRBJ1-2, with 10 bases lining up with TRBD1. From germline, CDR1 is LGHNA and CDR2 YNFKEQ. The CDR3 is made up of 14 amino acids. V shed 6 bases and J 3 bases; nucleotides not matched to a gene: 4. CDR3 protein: CASSDGQGDYGYTF. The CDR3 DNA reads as TGTGCCAGCAGTGACGGACAGGGGGACTATGGCTACACCTTC.

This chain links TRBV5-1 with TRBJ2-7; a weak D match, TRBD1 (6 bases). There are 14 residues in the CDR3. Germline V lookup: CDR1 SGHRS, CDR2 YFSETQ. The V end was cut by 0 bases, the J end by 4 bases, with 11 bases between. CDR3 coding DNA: TGCGCCAGCAGCTTGGTAGGACAGAATTACGAGCAGTACTTC. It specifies CASSLVGQNYEQYF.

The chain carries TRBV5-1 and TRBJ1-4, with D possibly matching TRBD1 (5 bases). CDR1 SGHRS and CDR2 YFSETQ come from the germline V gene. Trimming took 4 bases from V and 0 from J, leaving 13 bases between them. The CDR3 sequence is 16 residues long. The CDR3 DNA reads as TGCGCCAGCAGCCGTCAGGGTGTCGCAACTAATGAAAAACTGTTTTTT. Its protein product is CASSRQGVATNEKLFF.

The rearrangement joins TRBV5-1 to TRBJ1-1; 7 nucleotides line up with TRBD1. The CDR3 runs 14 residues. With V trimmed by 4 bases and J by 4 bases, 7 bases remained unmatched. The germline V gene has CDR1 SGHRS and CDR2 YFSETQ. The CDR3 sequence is CASSLNRGSTEAFF. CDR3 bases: TGCGCCAGCAGCCTCAACAGGGGAAGCACTGAAGCTTTCTTT.